The rows below give T cell receptor beta chains drawn from one sample of a study of human T cells and chemical hapten exposure. One entry per CDR3 protein, called by TCRdb with MiXCR from the RACE reads. The sample has 75,000 to 100,000 distinct CDR3 sequences; about 8.6% are singletons. The sample comprised whole blood. These receptors were collected from a female donor in good health. Some clones in this sample may be carry-over from other donors' samples. The CDR3 runs from the conserved cysteine through the conserved F or W. A D gene is named only where the DNA matches it firmly. The size of a clone is reported for some rows only, either as once, few or many, or as a class for expanded clones.

many,TRBD2,TRBV7-2,TRBJ2-7,CASSFPSGRPIYEQYF,TGTGCCAGCAGCTTCCCTAGCGGGAGGCCCATCTACGAGCAGTACTTC
NA,NA,TRBV14,TRBJ2-7,CASSPRVSYEQYF,TGTGCCAGCAGCCCGAGGGTATCCTACGAGCAGTACTTC
NA,NA,TRBV12-3/TRBV12-4,TRBJ2-6,CASRWAPGANVLTF,TGTGCCAGCAGATGGGCCCCTGGGGCCAACGTCCTGACTTTC
few,TRBD1,TRBV12-3/TRBV12-4,TRBJ2-4,CASNVRDRVDIQYF,TGTGCCAGCAATGTCCGGGACAGGGTAGACATTCAGTACTTC
many,TRBD1,TRBV7-2,TRBJ2-7,CASSLGAGQGIYEQYF,TGTGCCAGCAGCCTCGGGGCCGGACAGGGCATTTACGAGCAGTACTTC
NA,TRBD2,TRBV7-9,TRBJ2-7,CASSLAGLADEQYF,TGTGCCAGCAGCTTAGCGGGACTAGCGGACGAGCAGTACTTC
NA,NA,TRBV7-8,TRBJ2-1,CASSLAEGYYEQFF,TGTGCCAGCAGCTTAGCTGAAGGGTATTATGAGCAGTTCTTC
few,NA,TRBV11-2,TRBJ2-5,CASSPPRGRHQETQYF,TGTGCCAGCAGCCCCCCTAGGGGGAGGCACCAAGAGACCCAGTACTTC
few,NA,TRBV20-1,TRBJ1-1,CSARVGASNTEAFF,TGCAGTGCTAGAGTCGGGGCTTCGAACACTGAAGCTTTCTTT
few,NA,TRBV12-3/TRBV12-4,TRBJ1-5,CASSTYRFNQPQHF,TGTGCCAGCAGTACCTACAGATTCAATCAGCCCCAGCATTTT